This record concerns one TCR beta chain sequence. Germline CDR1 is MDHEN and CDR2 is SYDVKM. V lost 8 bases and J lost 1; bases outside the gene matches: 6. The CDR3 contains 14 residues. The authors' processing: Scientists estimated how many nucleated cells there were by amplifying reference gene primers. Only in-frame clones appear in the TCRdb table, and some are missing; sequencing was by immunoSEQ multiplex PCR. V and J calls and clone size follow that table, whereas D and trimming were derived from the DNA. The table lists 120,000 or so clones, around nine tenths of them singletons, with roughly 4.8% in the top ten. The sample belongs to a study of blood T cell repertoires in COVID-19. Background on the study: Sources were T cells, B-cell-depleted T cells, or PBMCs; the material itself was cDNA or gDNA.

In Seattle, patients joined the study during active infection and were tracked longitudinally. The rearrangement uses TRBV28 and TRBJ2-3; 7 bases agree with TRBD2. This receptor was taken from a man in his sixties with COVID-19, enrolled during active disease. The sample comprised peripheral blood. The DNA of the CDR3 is TGTGCCAGCTGCGGGAGAATCGGCACAGATACGCAGTATTTT. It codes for CASCGRIGTDTQYF.